What follows is one T cell receptor beta chain and its context. Its specificity is unknown. This CDR3 comprises 15 residues. V was pared by 4 bases and J by 4 bases, with 6 bases of the junction left unmatched. CDR1 and CDR2 from the germline V gene are SGHRS and YFSETQ. In replicate PCRs of unsorted PBMC, around 310 ng DNA, tens of thousands of T cell genomes, was used. Sequencing of unsorted PBMC DNA was carried out using ten immunoSEQ deep assay plates. The table came from immunoSEQ multiplex PCR; TCRdb's copy has only in-frame clones and leaves some out. The table has approximately 500,000 clones, 60% to 80% seen once. The sample is drawn from a study of shared clonotypes between healthy human individuals. General study results and limits: The expectation was that sequencing depth would affect clonotype sharing among donors.

The chain joins TRBV5-1 to TRBJ2-3, with 10 nucleotides matching TRBD2. The TCR comes from a woman in her thirties or forties in good health. Some clones in this sample may be carry-over from other donors' samples. The sample comprised PBMCs. The CDR3 DNA sequence: TGCGCCAGCAGCCTTAGCGGGAGGCCCCCAGATACGCAGTATTTT. This gives the protein CASSLSGRPPDTQYF.